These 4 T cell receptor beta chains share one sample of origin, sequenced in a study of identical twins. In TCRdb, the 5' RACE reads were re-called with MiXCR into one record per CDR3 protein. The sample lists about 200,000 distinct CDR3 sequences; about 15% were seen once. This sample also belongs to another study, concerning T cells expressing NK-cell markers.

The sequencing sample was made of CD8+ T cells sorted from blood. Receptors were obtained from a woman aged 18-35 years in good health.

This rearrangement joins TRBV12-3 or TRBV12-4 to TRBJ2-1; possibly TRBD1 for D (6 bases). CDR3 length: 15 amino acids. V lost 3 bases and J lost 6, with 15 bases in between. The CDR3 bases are TGTGCCAGCAGTTTGGGGGCCCCAACGAGCAATGAGCAGTTCTTC. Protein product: CASSLGAPTSNEQFF.

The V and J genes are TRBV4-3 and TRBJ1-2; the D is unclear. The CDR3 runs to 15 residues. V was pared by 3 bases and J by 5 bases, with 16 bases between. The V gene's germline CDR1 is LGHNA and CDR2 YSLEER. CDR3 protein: CASSHRGLLGYGYTF. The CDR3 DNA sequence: TGCGCCAGCAGCCATAGAGGGCTACTGGGTTATGGCTACACCTTC.

CDR3 sequence (DNA): TGTGCCAGCAGCCTTGGGACAGTCTCCTACGAGCAGTACTTC. It translates to CASSLGTVSYEQYF. The chain is built from TRBV5-6 and TRBJ2-7, with 7 bases identical to TRBD1. CDR3 length: 14 amino acids. Per germline, CDR1 SGHDT and CDR2 YYEEEE. The V gene end was trimmed by 4 bases and the J gene end by 0 bases; junction bases not matched to a gene: 4.

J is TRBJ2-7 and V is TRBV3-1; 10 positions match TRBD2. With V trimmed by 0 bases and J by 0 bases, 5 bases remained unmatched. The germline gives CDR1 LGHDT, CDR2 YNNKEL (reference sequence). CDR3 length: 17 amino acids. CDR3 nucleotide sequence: TGTGCCAGCAGCCAAGACAGACTAGCGGGCCTCTCCTACGAGCAGTACTTC. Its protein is CASSQDRLAGLSYEQYF.